The 26 T cell receptor beta chains reported below all come from one sample, sequenced in a study of T cells expressing NK-cell markers. TCRdb derives one entry per CDR3 protein from the 5' RACE reads, leaving out DNA. This repertoire comprises about 430,000 distinct CDR3 sequences; its ten largest clones make up 1.4%. Sequenced input: blood T cells: a sorted CD56 or NKG2C T cell subset, CD4+ or CD8+ T cells, or bulk PBMC T cells (not recorded which). These receptors all come from a woman in her forties or fifties in good health.

The chain's CDR3 is CATSRERTSTGEAFF. V is TRBV15 and J is TRBJ1-1; TCRdb names TRBD1, which stays unverified in the absence of DNA. Per the germline V gene, CDR1 is LNHNV and CDR2 is YYDKDF (reference sequence). The CDR3 is made up of 15 amino acids.

V gene TRBV24-1 combines with J gene TRBJ2-1; TCRdb's D call of TRBD1 is untestable without DNA. Germline CDR1 is KGHDR and CDR2 is SFDVKD. This CDR3 comprises 14 residues. CDR3 sequence reads: CATKSGGDNNEQFF.

The genes are TRBV2 and TRBJ2-2; TCRdb gives TRBD2 as the D gene, but with no DNA this cannot be confirmed. The CDR3 runs to 17 residues. The germline V gene has CDR1 SNHLY and CDR2 FYNNEI. CDR3 region: CASSVTGRVTDTGELFF.

The genes are TRBV12-3 or TRBV12-4 and TRBJ2-7; TCRdb reports TRBD2, a call that lacks DNA to check it against. CDR3 size: 19 residues. The CDR3 here is CASSPLGRSGREDTYEQYF.

The chain combines TRBV2 with TRBJ2-2; TCRdb's D gene call, TRBD2, goes unchecked for lack of DNA. CDR1 and CDR2 from the germline V gene are SNHLY and FYNNEI. CDR3 length: 15 residues. CDR3 in amino acids: CASNPTSGRGGELFF.

This chain joins TRBV5-4 and TRBJ2-2. There are 15 residues in the CDR3. Germline V gene lookup returns CDR1 SGHNT and CDR2 YYREEE (reference sequence). The CDR3 loop reads CASSRRQQNTGELFF.

The chain employs TRBV29-1 and TRBJ1-2; the D call from TCRdb, TRBD1, cannot be confirmed without DNA. From germline, CDR1 is SQVTM and CDR2 ANQGSEA. This CDR3 region has 13 residues. The CDR3 loop reads CSVDGQDDYGYTF.

The chain combines TRBV6-6 with TRBJ2-7. The CDR3 is 14 amino acids. Germline-derived CDR1 and CDR2 are MNHNY and SVGAGI (reference sequence). This CDR3 is CASSYLESGSEQYF.

The V gene is TRBV3-1, the J gene TRBJ1-1; lacking DNA, the TRBD1 call made by TCRdb goes unchecked. Looked up from germline, CDR1 is LGHDT and CDR2 is YNNKEL (reference sequence). The CDR3 is 15 amino acids. This chain's CDR3 is CASSQRVSTPHEAFF.

The rearrangement joins TRBV5-1 to TRBJ2-3; without DNA, the TCRdb call of TRBD2 cannot be checked. CDR1 SGHRS and CDR2 YFSETQ come from the germline V gene. CDR3 size: 15 residues. CDR3 region: CASSRREGSTDTQYF.

This chain links TRBV20-1 with TRBJ2-1; TCRdb selects TRBD1, and the lack of DNA leaves this call unchecked. Germline V gene data show CDR1 as DFQATT and CDR2 as SNEGSKA (reference sequence). This CDR3 is built from 13 residues. The CDR3 sequence is CSADPPGRNEQFF.

The rearrangement links TRBV29-1 to TRBJ2-1. This CDR3 spans 11 amino acids. Germline CDR1 reads SQVTM; CDR2 reads ANQGSEA. CDR3 region: CSVARNNEQFF.

This rearrangement joins TRBV5-1 to TRBJ2-1. The CDR3 consists of 13 residues. Germline CDR1 and CDR2: SGHRS and YFSETQ. The CDR3 sequence: CASSLGKTDEQFF.

The CDR3 sequence: CASSFYKETQYF. The chain couples TRBV27 to TRBJ2-5. In germline, CDR1 is MNHEY, CDR2 SMNVEV (reference sequence). There are 12 residues in the CDR3.

The gene calls are TRBV12-3 or TRBV12-4 and TRBJ2-5; the TCRdb call, TRBD2, lacks DNA for checking. This CDR3 is built from 17 residues. This CDR3 is CASSPRLAGGPVETQYF.

This chain links TRBV4-1 with TRBJ1-1. CDR3 length equals 15 residues. Per germline, CDR1 MGHRA and CDR2 YSYEKL. CDR3 residues: CASSQGFSKNTEAFF.

The V and J genes are TRBV11-3 and TRBJ2-1; TCRdb lists TRBD2, though no DNA is available to test this call. Germline loops: CDR1 SGHNT, CDR2 YENEEA. This CDR3 comprises 14 residues. This CDR3 reads CASSAGLREGEQFF.

This chain connects TRBV11-2 to TRBJ2-4; the TRBD1 assignment by TCRdb is unverifiable without DNA. This CDR3 is built from 14 residues. Per the germline V gene, CDR1 is SGHAT and CDR2 is FQNNGV. The CDR3 reads CASSPGRGGNIQYF.

This rearrangement joins TRBV24-1 to TRBJ1-5; TCRdb outputs TRBD1, but without DNA this stays unchecked. Germline CDR1 reads KGHDR; CDR2 reads SFDVKD. This CDR3 spans 15 amino acids. CDR3 sequence reads: CATSESDRDDQPQHF.

The V and J genes are TRBV7-6 and TRBJ1-2. CDR1 and CDR2 from the germline V gene are SGHVS and FNYEAQ. This CDR3 comprises 14 residues. The CDR3 here is CASSAWRTSYGYTF.

The chain employs TRBV19 and TRBJ2-2; TCRdb outputs TRBD2, but without DNA this stays unchecked. The CDR3 loop spans 16 amino acids. Germline assignment: CDR1 LNHDA and CDR2 SQIVND (reference sequence). The CDR3 loop is CASSTIAGGTGELFFF.

J is TRBJ1-5 and V is TRBV18; TCRdb gives TRBD1 as the D gene, but with no DNA this cannot be confirmed. The CDR3 length is 16 residues. CDR1 and CDR2 from the germline V gene are KGHSH and LQKENI. Here the CDR3 reads CASSPLPDRGNQPQHF.

This CDR3 reads CASSLGIGASEETQYF. The genes are TRBV5-1 and TRBJ2-5; TCRdb calls TRBD1, which cannot be checked without DNA. Germline lookup yields CDR1 SGHRS and CDR2 YFSETQ. The CDR3 sequence is 16 residues long.

J is TRBJ2-6 and V is TRBV29-1. Germline V lookup: CDR1 SQVTM, CDR2 ANQGSEA. The CDR3 sequence is 15 residues long. The CDR3 spells CSVGGARAGANVLTF.

The V gene is TRBV12-3 or TRBV12-4, the J gene TRBJ2-4; lacking DNA, the TRBD2 call made by TCRdb goes unchecked. The length of the CDR3 is 15 residues. CDR3 sequence reads: CASSLPGTAKNIQYF.

The chain uses TRBV3-1 and TRBJ2-5; absent DNA, TCRdb's TRBD1 call cannot be checked. Germline V gene data show CDR1 as LGHDT and CDR2 as YNNKEL (reference sequence). The CDR3 is 14 amino acids. Here the CDR3 reads CASSRAQGWKTQYF.